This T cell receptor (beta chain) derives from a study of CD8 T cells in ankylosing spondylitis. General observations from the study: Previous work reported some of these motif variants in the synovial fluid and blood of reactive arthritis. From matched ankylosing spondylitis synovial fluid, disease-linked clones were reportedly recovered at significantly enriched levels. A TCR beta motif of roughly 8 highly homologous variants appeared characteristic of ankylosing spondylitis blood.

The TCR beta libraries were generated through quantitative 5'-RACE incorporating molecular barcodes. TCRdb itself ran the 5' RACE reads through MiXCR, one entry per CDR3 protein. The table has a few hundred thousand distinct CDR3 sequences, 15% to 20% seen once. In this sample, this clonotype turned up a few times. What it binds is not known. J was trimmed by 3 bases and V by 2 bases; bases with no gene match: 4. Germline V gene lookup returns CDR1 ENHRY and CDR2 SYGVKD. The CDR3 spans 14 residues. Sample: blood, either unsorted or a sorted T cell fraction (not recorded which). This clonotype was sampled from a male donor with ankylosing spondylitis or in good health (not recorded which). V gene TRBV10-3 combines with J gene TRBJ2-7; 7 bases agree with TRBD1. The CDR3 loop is CAISEGGQNYEQYF. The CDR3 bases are TGTGCCATCAGTGAGGGGGGACAGAACTACGAGCAGTACTTC.